This T cell receptor (beta chain) was identified during a study of T cells in women clearing cervical HPV infection. Libraries were prepared by immunoSEQ multiplex PCR; TCRdb keeps only in-frame clonotypes and omits some of them. Seen in this sample are approximately 31,000 clones; the ten most common clones hold roughly 7%. The sample was blood buffy coat. The sequence was collected from a woman between 18 and 69 years old with a cervical HPV16 infection that either progressed to CIN3+ or cleared (not recorded which).

CDR3 sequence: CASRGVEDTQYF. The sequenced CDR3 bases are TGCGCCAGCAGAGGGGTAGAAGATACG. The rearrangement joins TRBV10-1 to TRBJ2-3; D possibly corresponds to TRBD1 (5 bases). The CDR3 end falls 3 residues outside the read, so it is completed with the germline J gene. The germline V gene has CDR1 WNHNN and CDR2 SYGVQD (reference sequence). V lost 6 bases and J lost 5, with 9 bases in between. This CDR3 is 12 amino acids long.